This entry concerns a single T cell receptor beta chain. Its antigen is not known. V was pared by 5 bases and J by 4 bases, with 7 bases of the junction left unmatched. There are 14 residues in the CDR3. In germline, CDR1 is SEHNR, CDR2 FQNEAQ (reference sequence). The sample comes from a study of Ad26.COV2.S vaccination and SARS-CoV-2 variants. At the level of the study: It was the COV1001 Ad26.COV2.S trial arm that included the donor. Study-wide points: Similar non-spike TCR breadth was seen in vaccine and placebo recipients.

The treatment is: some 19 received Ad26.COV2.S at low or high dose, single or two shots; about five received placebo; per-sample allocation not given. Sampling occurred on day 63 after the first vaccine or placebo injection. The individual, an adult aged 18-55 years, was a donor in Boston. Sequencing was performed with immunoSEQ multiplex PCR; in TCRdb, only in-frame clones are kept and a portion is missing. Of some 520,000 clones listed, 70% to 90% are singletons. The material was peripheral blood, obtained in a trial of Ad26.COV2.S vaccine versus placebo. The receptor was isolated from a person aged 18-60 years who received the Ad26.COV2.S COVID-19 vaccine or a placebo. The gene calls are TRBV7-9 and TRBJ2-7; TRBD1 agrees at 8 bases. CDR3 amino acids: CASSLRTGSYEQYF. For the CDR3, the DNA is TGTGCCAGCAGCCTAAGGACAGGGTCGTACGAGCAGTACTTC.